This passage covers 11 T cell receptor beta chains from one sample sequenced in a study of OX40 agonist ivuxolimab in advanced cancers. Profiling relied on immunoSEQ multiplex PCR, and the TCRdb table lists in-frame clones only, not all of them. The sample lists tens of thousands of clones; roughly 87% were seen once. The material was CD4+ or CD8+ T cells sorted from blood, obtained in a trial of the OX40 agonist ivuxolimab. These receptors originate from an adult with an advanced solid tumor such as melanoma, head and neck, liver or kidney cancer.

The count of this clone is one. The CDR3 nucleotides are TGTGCCAGCAGCGTAGCAGGAGGTGGTGAGACAGATACGCAGTATTTT. Encoded protein: CASSVAGGGETDTQYF. The genes are TRBV9 and TRBJ2-3; tentatively, D is TRBD2 (5 bases). This CDR3 contains 16 residues. V lost 0 bases and J lost 3, with 14 bases in between. The germline V gene has CDR1 SGDLS and CDR2 YYNGEE.

The rearrangement links TRBV7-9 to TRBJ1-6, with 10 bases lining up with TRBD1. The CDR3 is made up of 15 amino acids. V gave up 2 bases and J gave up 10 bases; unmatched junction bases: 5. CDR1 SEHNR and CDR2 FQNEAQ come from the germline V gene (reference sequence). The CDR3: CASSLTGQGPSPLHF. The CDR3 nucleotides read TGTGCCAGCAGCTTAACGGGACAGGGGCCATCACCCCTCCACTTT.

The V and J genes are TRBV30 and TRBJ2-4, with D possibly matching TRBD1 (6 bases). CDR1 and CDR2 (germline): GTSNPN, SVGIG (reference sequence). Trimming removed 0 bases at V and 0 bases at J, with 12 bases between. The CDR3 extends over 16 amino acids. The CDR3 loop is CAWSVLGQLAKNIQYF. The CDR3 DNA follows: TGTGCCTGGAGTGTCCTCGGACAGCTAGCCAAAAACATTCAGTACTTC.

This clone showed up just once. The gene calls are TRBV5-1 and TRBJ1-2; D not resolved. In germline, CDR1 is SGHRS, CDR2 YFSETQ. The CDR3 is 15 residues long. Trimming left V 2 bases short and J 0 bases short, with 11 bases between. Written as DNA, the CDR3 is TGCGCCAGCAGCTTCCCCCCGCCAGCTAACTATGGCTACACCTTC. Its protein product is CASSFPPPANYGYTF. Complete variable domain (other parts from reference TRBV5-1 and TRBJ1-2): KAGVTQTPRYLIKTRGQQVTLSCSPISGHRSVSWYQQTPGQGLQFLFEYFSETQRNKGNFPGRFSGRQFSNSRSEMNVSTLELGDSALYLCASSFPPPANYGYTFGSGTRLTVV.

This clone was seen more than once but under ten times. V and J are TRBV27 and TRBJ1-5, with D maybe TRBD1 (5 bases). CDR1 is MNHEY and CDR2 is SMNVEV in the germline V gene (reference sequence). Between the trimmed V and J ends, which lost 2 bases and 3 bases, there was a span of 11 bases. This CDR3 spans 15 amino acids. The CDR3, as DNA: TGTGCCAGCAGTTTACAGGGCAAGGCCAATCAGCCCCAGCATTTT. It codes for CASSLQGKANQPQHF.

The rearrangement joins TRBV4-1 to TRBJ2-3; either TRBD1 or TRBD2 may fit D (5 bases each). V lost 0 bases and J lost 2, with 15 bases in between. The germline CDR1 and CDR2 sequences are MGHRA and YSYEKL. CDR3 length: 17 residues. The CDR3 region is CASSQDLRGGPTDTQYF. The CDR3 DNA follows: TGCGCCAGCAGCCAAGATCTGAGGGGTGGACCCACAGATACGCAGTATTTT.

This clone appeared a single time. This chain links TRBV5-1 with TRBJ2-7; 8 bases align to TRBD2. The germline gives CDR1 SGHRS, CDR2 YFSETQ. The V segment lost 0 bases and the J segment 2 bases; nucleotides outside the gene matches: 7. The CDR3 covers 16 residues. The CDR3 nucleotides read TGCGCCAGCAGCTTGGTTTCAGGGACTAGAACCTACGAGCAGTACTTC. It specifies CASSLVSGTRTYEQYF.

V and J are TRBV5-1 and TRBJ2-6; either TRBD1 or TRBD2 may fit D (5 bases each). From germline, CDR1 is SGHRS and CDR2 YFSETQ. Trimming left V 4 bases short and J 2 bases short, with 16 bases between. The CDR3 totals 17 residues. DNA for the CDR3: TGCGCCAGCAGCCTCCGGGACCTTGCCACTGGGGCCAACGTCCTGACTTTC. Amino acids: CASSLRDLATGANVLTF. The entire variable domain, with the rest obtained from reference TRBV5-1 and TRBJ2-6, is as follows: KAGVTQTPRYLIKTRGQQVTLSCSPISGHRSVSWYQQTPGQGLQFLFEYFSETQRNKGNFPGRFSGRQFSNSRSEMNVSTLELGDSALYLCASSLRDLATGANVLTFGAGSRLTVL.

The chain has TRBV5-1 and TRBJ2-5, with D perhaps being TRBD1 or TRBD2 (5 bases each). V was cut by 7 bases and J by 5 bases, with 21 bases left in between. Germline CDR1 is SGHRS and CDR2 is YFSETQ. The CDR3 spans 15 residues. CDR3 bases: TGCGCCAGCGGCCCCAGAGGTGGGGGTGACGAGACCCAGTACTTC. This gives the protein CASGPRGGGDETQYF.

This chain uses TRBV7-8 with TRBJ1-1; 7 nucleotides align to TRBD1. The CDR3 loop spans 14 amino acids. Germline trimming cut 7 bases from V and 1 base from J; bases unmatched to any gene: 6. Germline V gene data show CDR1 as SGHVS and CDR2 as FQNEAQ. The CDR3 bases are TGTGCCAGCACCCTGACAGGGCCGAACACTGAAGCTTTCTTT. This sequence encodes CASTLTGPNTEAFF.

The chain joins TRBV6-5 to TRBJ1-5; D gene ambiguous. Germline CDR1 MNHEY, CDR2 SVGAGI. The CDR3 totals 14 residues. Trimming pared 6 bases from V and 9 bases from J, leaving 18 bases between. The DNA of the CDR3 is TGTGCCAGCAGCTACGGACGGTCTTTGTGGCCCCAGCATTTT. The encoded protein is CASSYGRSLWPQHF.